The 10 T cell receptor beta chains presented below share a single source sample, sequenced in a study of shared clonotypes between healthy human individuals. Method: immunoSEQ multiplex PCR; TCRdb's copy keeps in-frame clones and lacks some. The table lists over 850,000 clones, 75% to 80% of them singletons, with roughly 0.61% in the top ten. The sequencing input was memory CD4+ T cells from PBMCs. Regarding subset: CD45RA-negative fraction. These receptors were collected from a man aged 18 to 30 in good health. Some clones in this sample may be carry-over from other donors' samples.

The chain recombines TRBV14 with TRBJ2-3; D gene unclear. The CDR3 loop spans 11 amino acids. In germline, CDR1 is SGHDN, CDR2 FVKESK. The V end lost 1 base, the J end lost 10 bases, and 6 bases lay between the germline ends. The CDR3 DNA is TGTGCCAGCAGCCAAGGACTCTCGCAGTATTTT. This sequence encodes CASSQGLSQYF.

The chain carries TRBV7-2 and TRBJ2-1; D is unclear. The CDR3 length is 13 residues. The ends were cut back, 2 bases at V and 8 bases at J, with 10 bases in the middle. The V gene's germline CDR1 is SGHTA and CDR2 FQGNSA. DNA for the CDR3: TGTGCCAGCAGCTTATTCCCCCGCGATGAGCAGTTCTTC. This encodes CASSLFPRDEQFF.

A word on this clone: This likely came from a read error, as a far larger clone is one base away. Lacking the conserved final phenylalanine or tryptophan, this CDR3 likely reflects a read error. V and J are TRBV28 and TRBJ1-5, with TRBD1 identical over 9 bases. Germline CDR1 and CDR2: MDHEN and SYDVKM. Unmatched junction bases numbered 15, after V lost 6 bases and J lost 3 bases. The CDR3 extends over 18 amino acids. The CDR3 DNA reads TGTGCCAGCAGGCTATGGGGGGGACAGGGAGGTAACAATCAGCCCCAGCATCTT. This codes for CASRLWGGQGGNNQPQHL.

The chain couples TRBV5-1 to TRBJ1-2; D call uncertain. Germline CDR1 SGHRS, CDR2 YFSETQ. Trimming took 7 bases from V and 8 from J, leaving 12 bases between them. This CDR3 region has 11 residues. CDR3 nucleotides: TGCGCCAGCGGCCCCACGGGGGGCTACACCTTC. It is translated as CASGPTGGYTF.

The rearrangement uses TRBV4-1 and TRBJ2-7; the D gene is possibly TRBD2 (5 bases). Germline assignment: CDR1 MGHRA and CDR2 YSYEKL. The V end lost 4 bases, the J end lost 6 bases, and 16 bases lay between the germline ends. The CDR3 contains 14 residues. DNA for the CDR3: TGCGCCAGCAGCCGAGAGCGTCGGGGTGGCGAGCAGTACTTC. Its protein is CASSRERRGGEQYF.

This rearrangement joins TRBV15 to TRBJ1-2, with a possible D match to TRBD1 (6 bases). In germline, CDR1 is LNHNV, CDR2 YYDKDF (reference sequence). The CDR3 has 15 amino acids. V lost 3 bases and J 4 bases, leaving 15 bases between the germline ends. The chain's CDR3 is CATSSMAGGAYGYTF. The CDR3 nucleotides are TGTGCCACCAGCAGTATGGCCGGGGGCGCCTATGGCTACACCTTC. Based on the CDR3 plus reference TRBV15 and TRBJ1-2, the full variable domain is DAMVIQNPRYQVTQFGKPVTLSCSQTLNHNVMYWYQQKSSQAPKLLFHYYDKDFNNEADTPDNFQSRRPNTSFCFLDIRSPGLGDTAMYLCATSSMAGGAYGYTFGSGTRLTVV.

The chain is built from TRBV18 and TRBJ1-1, with D possibly TRBD1 on 5 matching bases. This CDR3 contains 17 residues. Trimming pared 1 base from V and 6 bases from J, leaving 21 bases between. Germline assignment: CDR1 KGHSH and CDR2 LQKENI. CDR3 in amino acids: CASSPRLGYIDSAEAFF. CDR3 nucleotide sequence: TGTGCCAGCTCACCACGGCTGGGTTATATTGACAGCGCTGAAGCTTTCTTT.

The gene calls are TRBV6-6 and TRBJ2-1, with TRBD2 identical over 7 bases. CDR3 size: 15 residues. From germline, CDR1 is MNHNY and CDR2 SVGAGI (reference sequence). J was trimmed by 0 bases and V by 5 bases; bases with no gene match: 4. CDR3 bases: TGTGCCAGCAGTCTAGCGGAGGGCTCCTACAATGAGCAGTTCTTC. Protein product: CASSLAEGSYNEQFF.

On this clone: The sample contains more than one DNA sequence encoding this CDR3. The chain employs TRBV18 and TRBJ1-2; tentatively, D is TRBD1 (6 bases). V was clipped by 3 bases and J by 0 bases, with 11 bases between them. Germline assignment: CDR1 KGHSH and CDR2 LQKENI. CDR3 size: 15 residues. CDR3 sequence (DNA): TGTGCCAGCTCACCCGGTCAGGGGACTAACTATGGCTACACCTTC. It is translated as CASSPGQGTNYGYTF.

V usage is TRBV4-3 and J usage is TRBJ2-1; perhaps TRBD1 as D (5 bases). Between the trimmed V and J ends, which lost 0 bases and 7 bases, there was a span of 13 bases. Germline V CDR1 and CDR2: LGHNA, YSLEER. CDR3 length: 15 residues. CDR3 sequence: CASSQDPPGLNEQFF. CDR3 in DNA: TGCGCCAGCAGCCAAGATCCCCCAGGGTTAAATGAGCAGTTCTTC.